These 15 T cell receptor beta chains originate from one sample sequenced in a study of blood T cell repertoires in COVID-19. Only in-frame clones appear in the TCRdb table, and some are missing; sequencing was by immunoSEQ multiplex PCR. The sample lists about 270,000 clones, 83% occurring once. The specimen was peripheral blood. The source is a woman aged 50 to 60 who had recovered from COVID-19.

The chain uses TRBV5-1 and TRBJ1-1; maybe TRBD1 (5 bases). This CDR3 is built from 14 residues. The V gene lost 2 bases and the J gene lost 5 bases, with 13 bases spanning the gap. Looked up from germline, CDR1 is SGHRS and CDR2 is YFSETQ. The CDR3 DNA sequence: TGCGCCAGCAGCTTAACAGGACGGAATACTGAAGCTTTCTTT. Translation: CASSLTGRNTEAFF. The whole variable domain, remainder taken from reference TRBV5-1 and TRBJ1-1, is KAGVTQTPRYLIKTRGQQVTLSCSPISGHRSVSWYQQTPGQGLQFLFEYFSETQRNKGNFPGRFSGRQFSNSRSEMNVSTLELGDSALYLCASSLTGRNTEAFFGQGTRLTVV.

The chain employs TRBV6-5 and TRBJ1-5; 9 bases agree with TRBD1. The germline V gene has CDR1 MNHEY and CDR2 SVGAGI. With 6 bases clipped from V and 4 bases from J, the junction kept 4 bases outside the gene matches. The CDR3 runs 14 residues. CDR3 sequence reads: CASRNGQGNQPQHF. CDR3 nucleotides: TGTGCCAGCAGAAACGGACAGGGGAATCAGCCCCAGCATTTT.

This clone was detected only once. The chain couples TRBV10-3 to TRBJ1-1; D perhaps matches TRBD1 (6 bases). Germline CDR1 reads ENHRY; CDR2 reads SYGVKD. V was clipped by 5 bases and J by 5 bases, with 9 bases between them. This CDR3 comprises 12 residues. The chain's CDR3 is CAISRTETEAFF. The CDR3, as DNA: TGTGCCATCAGTCGGACAGAAACTGAAGCTTTCTTT.

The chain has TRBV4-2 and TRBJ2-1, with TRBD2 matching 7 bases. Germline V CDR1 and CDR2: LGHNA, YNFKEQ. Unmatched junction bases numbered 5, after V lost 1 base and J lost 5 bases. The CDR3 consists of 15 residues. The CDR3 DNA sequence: TGTGCCAGCAGCCAAGGAGGTCTAGCGGACAATGAGCAGTTCTTC. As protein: CASSQGGLADNEQFF.

CDR3 protein: CASSQEGGKATDTQYF. In DNA, the CDR3 is TGCGCCAGCAGCCAAGAAGGAGGAAAGGCCACAGATACGCAGTATTTT. The V and J genes are TRBV4-1 and TRBJ2-3; perhaps TRBD2 as D (5 bases). V dropped 0 bases and J dropped 2 bases, with 12 bases sitting between them. The CDR3 has 16 residues. Germline V gene lookup returns CDR1 MGHRA and CDR2 YSYEKL.

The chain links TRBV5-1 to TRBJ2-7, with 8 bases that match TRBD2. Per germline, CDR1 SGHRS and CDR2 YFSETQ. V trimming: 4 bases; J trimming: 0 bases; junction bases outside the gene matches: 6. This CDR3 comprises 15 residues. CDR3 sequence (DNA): TGCGCCAGCAGCATCGCGGGGGGCCCCTCCTACGAGCAGTACTTC. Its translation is CASSIAGGPSYEQYF.

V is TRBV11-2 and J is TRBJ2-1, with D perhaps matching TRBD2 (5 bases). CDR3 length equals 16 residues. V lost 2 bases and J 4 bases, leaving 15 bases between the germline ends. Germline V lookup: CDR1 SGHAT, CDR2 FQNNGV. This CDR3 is CASSLSAGHSYNEQFF. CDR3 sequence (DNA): TGTGCCAGCAGCTTATCGGCGGGCCACTCTTACAATGAGCAGTTCTTC.

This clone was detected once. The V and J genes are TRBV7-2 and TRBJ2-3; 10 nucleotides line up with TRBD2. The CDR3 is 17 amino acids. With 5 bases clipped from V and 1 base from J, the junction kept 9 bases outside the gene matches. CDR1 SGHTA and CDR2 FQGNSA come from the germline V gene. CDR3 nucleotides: TGTGCCAGCAGCACCACACTCGGACTAGCGGGCACAGATACGCAGTATTTT. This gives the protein CASSTTLGLAGTDTQYF.

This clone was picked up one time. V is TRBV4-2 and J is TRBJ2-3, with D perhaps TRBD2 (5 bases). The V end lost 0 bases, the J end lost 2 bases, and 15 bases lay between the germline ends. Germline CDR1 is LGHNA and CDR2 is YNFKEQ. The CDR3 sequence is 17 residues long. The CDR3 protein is CASSQDRTQEFTDTQYF. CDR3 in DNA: TGTGCCAGCAGCCAAGATAGGACTCAGGAATTCACAGATACGCAGTATTTT.

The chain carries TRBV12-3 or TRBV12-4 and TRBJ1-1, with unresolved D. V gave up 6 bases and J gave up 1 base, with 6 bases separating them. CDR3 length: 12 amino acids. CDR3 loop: CASRSGNTEAFF. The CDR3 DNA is TGTGCCAGCAGATCAGGGAACACTGAAGCTTTCTTT.

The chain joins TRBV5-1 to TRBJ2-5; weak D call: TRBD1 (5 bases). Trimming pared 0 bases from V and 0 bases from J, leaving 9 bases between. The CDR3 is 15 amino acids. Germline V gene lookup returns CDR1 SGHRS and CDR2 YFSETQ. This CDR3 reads CASSLEAGYQETQYF. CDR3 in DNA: TGCGCCAGCAGCTTGGAGGCAGGGTACCAAGAGACCCAGTACTTC.

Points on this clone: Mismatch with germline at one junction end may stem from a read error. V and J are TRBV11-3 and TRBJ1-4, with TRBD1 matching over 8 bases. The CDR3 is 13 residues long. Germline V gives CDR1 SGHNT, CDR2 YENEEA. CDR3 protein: CRGLGVGNEKLFF. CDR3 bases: TGCAGGGGGCTGGGTGTGGGAAATGAAAAACTGTTTTTT.

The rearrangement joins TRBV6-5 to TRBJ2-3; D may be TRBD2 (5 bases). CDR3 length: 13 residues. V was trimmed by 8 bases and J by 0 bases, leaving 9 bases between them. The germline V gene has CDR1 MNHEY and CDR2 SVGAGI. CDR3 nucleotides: TGTGCCAGCGGGAGCGAAAGCACAGATACGCAGTATTTT. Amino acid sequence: CASGSESTDTQYF.

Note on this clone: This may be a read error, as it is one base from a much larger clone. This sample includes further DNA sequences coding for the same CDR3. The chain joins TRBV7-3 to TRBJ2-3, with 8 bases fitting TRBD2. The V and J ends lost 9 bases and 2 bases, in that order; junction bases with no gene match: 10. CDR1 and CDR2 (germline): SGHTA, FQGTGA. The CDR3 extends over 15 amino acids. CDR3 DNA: TGTGCCAGTACCTTTGGCGGGGGGTCCACAGATACGCAGTATTTT. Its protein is CASTFGGGSTDTQYF. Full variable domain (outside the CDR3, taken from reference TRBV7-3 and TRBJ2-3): GAGVSQTPSNKVTEKGKYVELRCDPISGHTALYWYRQSLGQGPEFLIYFQGTGAADDSGLPNDRFFAVRPEGSVSTLKIQRTERGDSAVYLCASTFGGGSTDTQYFGPGTRLTVL.

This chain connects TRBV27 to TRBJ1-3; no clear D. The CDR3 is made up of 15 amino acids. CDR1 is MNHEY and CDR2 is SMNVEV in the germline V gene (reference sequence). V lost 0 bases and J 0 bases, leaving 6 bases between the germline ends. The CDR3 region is CASSLSPFSGNTIYF. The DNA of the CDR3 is TGTGCCAGCAGTTTATCCCCATTCTCTGGAAACACCATATATTTT.